Detailed here is one TCR beta chain. This entry comes from a study of T cells after yellow fever vaccination. The germline V gene encodes CDR1 SGHTA and CDR2 FQGNSA. The CDR3 covers 14 residues. V lost 1 base and J lost 6; bases outside the gene matches: 2. TCRdb passed the 5' RACE reads through MiXCR, listing each CDR3 protein once. The data show a few hundred thousand distinct CDR3 sequences, around 4.3% seen once. The sequenced sample was PBMCs, obtained 15 days after the yellow fever booster vaccination. The V call is TRBV7-2, the J call TRBJ2-2; 7 nucleotides agree with TRBD1. This sequence originates from a man aged 18 to 35 who received the YFV17D yellow fever vaccine. The CDR3 sequence is CASSLGQGSGELFF. CDR3 DNA sequence: TGTGCCAGCAGCTTAGGACAGGGATCCGGGGAGCTGTTTTTT. Drawing the rest from reference TRBV7-2 and TRBJ2-2, the complete variable domain is GAGVSQSPSNKVTEKGKDVELRCDPISGHTALYWYRQSLGQGLEFLIYFQGNSAPDKSGLPSDRFSAERTGGSVSTLTIQRTQQEDSAVYLCASSLGQGSGELFFGEGSRLTVL.